These 21 T cell receptor beta chains originate from one sample sequenced in a study of T cells in Graves' hyperthyroidism and ophthalmopathy. Amplified TCR beta CDR3 regions came from RNA transcripts. Primed by the HTBI set, a first-round RT-PCR was run on the TCR CDR3. One entry per CDR3 protein results from TCRdb running MiXCR on the multiplex PCR reads. The data contain more than 500,000 distinct CDR3 sequences, roughly 14% of them singletons. Sequencing was done on a sample of blood. These receptors were collected from a woman in her thirties or forties with Graves' ophthalmopathy.

V gene TRBV25-1 combines with J gene TRBJ2-5; 8 positions match TRBD2. V lost 5 bases to trimming and J lost 4 bases; unmatched junction nucleotides: 9. Germline V gives CDR1 MGHDK, CDR2 SYGVNS. This CDR3 has 15 amino acids. CDR3: CASSSFLAGLETQYF. CDR3 coding DNA: TGTGCCAGCAGTTCCTTCTTAGCGGGACTAGAGACCCAGTACTTC.

This clonotype was seen a few times. The chain employs TRBV7-2 and TRBJ1-2, with a possible D match to TRBD1 (6 bases). The CDR3 runs to 12 residues. V was shortened by 4 bases and J by 5 bases, with 8 bases between the two germline ends. CDR1 is SGHTA and CDR2 is FQGNSA in the germline V gene. Here the CDR3 DNA reads TGTGCCAGCAGCTCGGGGGCGTATGGCTACACCTTC. It is translated as CASSSGAYGYTF.

This clonotype was seen just once. The chain combines TRBV28 with TRBJ1-5; D unclear. The CDR3 totals 13 residues. V gave up 7 bases and J gave up 5 bases, with 12 bases separating them. From germline, CDR1 is MDHEN and CDR2 SYDVKM. In DNA, the CDR3 is TGTGCCAGCAAAGAAGACGGGTATCAGCCCCAGCATTTT. This translates into CASKEDGYQPQHF.

This clonotype was counted at least ten times. The CDR3 region is CASSYNRIYNEQFF. The CDR3 bases are TGTGCCAGCAGTTACAATAGAATCTACAATGAGCAGTTCTTC. The chain employs TRBV6-2 or TRBV6-3 and TRBJ2-1; D ambiguous. Looked up from germline, CDR1 is MNHEY and CDR2 is SVGEGT. Trimming removed 2 bases from V and 3 bases from J, with 8 bases in between. This CDR3 region has 14 residues.

This clonotype turned up a few times. This rearrangement joins TRBV20-1 to TRBJ2-7; 8 bases line up with TRBD2. V lost 1 base and J lost 3; bases outside the gene matches: 8. The V gene's germline CDR1 is DFQATT and CDR2 SNEGSKA (reference sequence). The CDR3 loop spans 15 amino acids. CDR3 residues: CSARASTSGYYEQYF. The CDR3 region has the DNA TGCAGTGCTAGAGCGAGTACTAGCGGTTACTACGAGCAGTACTTC.

This clonotype was counted ten times or more. V gene TRBV6-1 combines with J gene TRBJ1-2; D is ambiguous. Germline CDR1 reads MNHNS; CDR2 reads SASEGT. With 3 bases removed from V and 8 bases from J, the gap between germline ends came to 16 bases. This CDR3 is built from 14 residues. Written as DNA, the CDR3 is TGTGCCAGCAGTGACAGGCCCAGCAGTTTGGGCTACACCTTC. It specifies CASSDRPSSLGYTF.

This clonotype was picked up many times. This rearrangement joins TRBV19 to TRBJ2-2; the D call may be TRBD1 or TRBD2 (6 bases each). Trimming pared 10 bases from V and 4 bases from J, leaving 16 bases between. Germline V gives CDR1 LNHDA, CDR2 SQIVND (reference sequence). The CDR3 totals 14 residues. The CDR3 nucleotides read TGTGCCACCACCAAGGGGGGTAGCACCGGGGAGCTGTTTTTT. This encodes CATTKGGSTGELFF.

This clonotype was seen at least ten times. The rearrangement links TRBV27 to TRBJ2-7; D is perhaps TRBD1 (5 bases). V lost 5 bases and J 4 bases, leaving 15 bases between the germline ends. The CDR3 is 14 residues long. From germline, CDR1 is MNHEY and CDR2 SMNVEV (reference sequence). CDR3 nucleotides: TGTGCCAGCAGTATAGGACATAGTAGTTACGAGCAGTACTTC. Its protein product is CASSIGHSSYEQYF.

V usage is TRBV12-3 or TRBV12-4 and J usage is TRBJ2-2; 14 bases line up with TRBD2. Trimming cost V 4 bases and J 1 base; bases outside gene matches: 5. The CDR3 consists of 18 residues. CDR3 bases: TGTGCCAGCAGTTCCGGACTAGCGGGGGGTGTGAACACCGGGGAGCTGTTTTTT. Translation gives CASSSGLAGGVNTGELFF.

The genes are TRBV30 and TRBJ2-7, with unresolved D. Germline V lookup: CDR1 GTSNPN, CDR2 SVGIG (reference sequence). CDR3 length equals 13 residues. Trimming took 2 bases from V and 0 from J, leaving 8 bases between them. CDR3 sequence (DNA): TGTGCCTGGAGTCCGACGGTCTCCTACGAGCAGTACTTC. Amino acid sequence: CAWSPTVSYEQYF.

In its sample, this clonotype was seen many times. The rearrangement uses TRBV12-3 or TRBV12-4 and TRBJ2-7; possible D gene TRBD1, 5 bases. The germline V and J ends were trimmed by 5 bases and 1 base, with 15 bases remaining between them. This CDR3 is built from 15 residues. The CDR3 bases are TGTGCCAGCAGTGACAAAGGGGTTAGGTCCTACGAGCAGTACTTC. It yields the protein CASSDKGVRSYEQYF.

This clonotype has at least ten counts. This chain links TRBV20-1 with TRBJ2-7; TRBD2 aligns across 11 bases. The length of the CDR3 is 15 residues. The germline V gene has CDR1 DFQATT and CDR2 SNEGSKA (reference sequence). Unmatched junction bases numbered 15, after V lost 7 bases and J lost 7 bases. CDR3 DNA sequence: TGCAGTGTCCAGGGAGGTAGCGGGAGGGGTCAGGAGCAGTACTTC. This gives the protein CSVQGGSGRGQEQYF.

This clonotype was observed at least ten times. The CDR3 reads CASSWSILGGEQYF. CDR3 nucleotide sequence: TGTGCCAGCAGCTGGAGCATACTGGGGGGGGAGCAGTACTTC. This rearrangement joins TRBV12-3 or TRBV12-4 to TRBJ2-7; 7 nucleotides match TRBD2. The CDR3 is 14 amino acids. V lost 6 bases, J lost 7 bases, and 12 bases stayed unmatched.

This clonotype was observed many times. The rearrangement joins TRBV4-1 to TRBJ1-3; TRBD1 matches at 9 bases. CDR1 and CDR2 (germline): MGHRA, YSYEKL. The CDR3 contains 14 residues. With 5 bases clipped from V and 4 bases from J, the junction kept 3 bases outside the gene matches. CDR3 residues: CASSSTGGGNTIYF. CDR3 nucleotides: TGCGCCAGCAGCTCGACAGGGGGAGGAAACACCATATATTTT.

The CDR3: CSVTANTGELFF. CDR3 bases: TGCAGCGTAACAGCGAACACCGGGGAGCTGTTTTTT. The J gene is TRBJ2-2, the V gene TRBV29-1, with D unclear. The CDR3 covers 12 residues. Germline V gene data show CDR1 as SQVTM and CDR2 as ANQGSEA. With 6 bases removed from V and 0 bases from J, the gap between germline ends came to 5 bases.

This clonotype has a handful of counts. The conserved final phenylalanine or tryptophan is absent from the CDR3, which likely points to a read error. V usage is TRBV24-1 and J usage is TRBJ2-7; D not resolved. V dropped 2 bases and J dropped 7 bases, with 5 bases sitting between them. Germline CDR1 is KGHDR and CDR2 is SFDVKD. CDR3 length equals 11 residues. CDR3: CATSDSREQYS. The CDR3 bases are TGTGCCACCAGTGATTCGAGGGAGCAGTACTCC.

This clonotype was counted many times. The V gene is TRBV27, the J gene TRBJ1-2; 7 positions match TRBD1. Trimming took 3 bases from V and 5 from J; bases not matched to a gene: 12. CDR3 length equals 16 residues. The germline V gene encodes CDR1 MNHEY and CDR2 SMNVEV (reference sequence). In nucleotides, the CDR3 is TGTGCCAGCAGTTTCGTAAGGGCCACAGGGGAATATGGCTACACCTTC. Encoded protein: CASSFVRATGEYGYTF.

Many counts were recorded for this clonotype. This chain joins TRBV12-3 or TRBV12-4 and TRBJ2-5, with D possibly called TRBD1 or TRBD2 (5 bases each). V was pared by 3 bases and J by 4 bases, with 9 bases between. The CDR3 consists of 13 residues. This CDR3 is CASSLGDGETQYF. Written as DNA, the CDR3 is TGTGCCAGCAGTTTGGGGGATGGAGAGACCCAGTACTTC.

This clonotype was recorded a few times. The rearrangement uses TRBV28 and TRBJ2-7, with 9 bases aligning to TRBD2. CDR1 and CDR2 (germline): MDHEN, SYDVKM. J was trimmed by 6 bases and V by 3 bases; bases with no gene match: 9. This CDR3 spans 15 amino acids. The CDR3 spells CASSFRGSGSREQYF. The CDR3 DNA follows: TGTGCCAGCAGTTTCCGGGGTAGCGGGAGTCGCGAGCAGTACTTC.

This clonotype came up many times. This chain connects TRBV4-3 to TRBJ1-2; no firm D call. The germline gives CDR1 LGHNA, CDR2 YSLEER. Trimming stripped 4 bases from V and 3 bases from J, with 12 bases between. This CDR3 has 14 amino acids. The CDR3 nucleotides are TGCGCCAGCAGCCCCCAGGTGGCAGACTATGGCTACACCTTC. Encoded protein: CASSPQVADYGYTF.

This clonotype has at least ten counts. J is TRBJ2-2 and V is TRBV10-3, with unresolved D. The CDR3 spans 14 residues. V gave up 3 bases and J gave up 0 bases, with 5 bases separating them. CDR1 is ENHRY, CDR2 SYGVKD, per germline. Here the CDR3 reads CAISDDANTGELFF. CDR3 DNA sequence: TGTGCCATCAGTGACGATGCGAACACCGGGGAGCTGTTTTTT.